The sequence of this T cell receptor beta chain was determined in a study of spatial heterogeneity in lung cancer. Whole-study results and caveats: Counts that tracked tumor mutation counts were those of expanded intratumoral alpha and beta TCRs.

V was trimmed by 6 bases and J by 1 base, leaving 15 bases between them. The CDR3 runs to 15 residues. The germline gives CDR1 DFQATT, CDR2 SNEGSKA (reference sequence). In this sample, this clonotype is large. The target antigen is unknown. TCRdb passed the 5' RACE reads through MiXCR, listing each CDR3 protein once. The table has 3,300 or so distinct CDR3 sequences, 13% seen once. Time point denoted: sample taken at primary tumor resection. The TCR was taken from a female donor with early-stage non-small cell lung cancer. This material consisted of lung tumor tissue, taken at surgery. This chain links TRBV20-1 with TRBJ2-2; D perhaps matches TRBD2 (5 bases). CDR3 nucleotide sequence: TGCAGTGCAACCGGACTTACTAAGAACACCGGGGAGCTGTTTTTT. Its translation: CSATGLTKNTGELFF.